This T cell receptor beta chain was obtained from a study of T-cell reconstitution after alpha-beta-depleted transplantation in children (TCRdb year 2016). For the wider study: The study quantitatively tracked T-cell immune reconstitution after TCRalphabeta/CD19-depleted allogeneic hematopoietic cell transplantation in children using TCR repertoire profiling.

This sample's treatment or condition label indicates: allogeneic hematopoietic cell transplantation with graft depleted of TCRalphabeta T cells and CD19 B cells. TCRalphabeta/CD19-depleted allogeneic hematopoietic cell grafts were given to the transplant recipients, all of whom were children. The investigation overall reported the following: The apparently early alphabetaT-cell count recovery about two months after transplant was reportedly dependent on only several hundred rapidly expanded clones derived from non-depleted graft cells. Over the following months the frequencies of hyperexpanded clones went down, and after one year T-cell counts and TCRbeta diversity were mostly credited to newly produced T cells. In some patients, high TCRbeta diversity at day 60 was attributed to recipient T cells and intrathymic progenitors that had survived conditioning.

This clonotype turned up a few times. Its antigen is unknown. A read error may produce the germline difference seen at one junction end. Library creation used PCR. Sequencer: Illumina HiSeq 2500. TCR libraries were prepared with molecular barcoding, using unique molecular identifiers to normalize TCRbeta repertoire quantification. Clones were called with MiXCR by TCRdb after fastp trimmed the public reads at Q25, and only in-frame beta chains were retained. Identical CDR3 protein sequences are pooled into one entry, listed with their most common genes and DNA. For this sample there are a few hundred thousand distinct CDR3 sequences; 20% to 30% appear just once. The ten largest clonotypes hold less than 40% of the sample. The CDR3 covers 13 residues, taking in both the cysteine and the phenylalanine. This entry keeps only the CDR3 DNA: 39 bases, framed from base 1. CDR1 and CDR2 (MNHNY, SVGAGI) derive from the germline V gene (reference sequence).

The sequence came from a boy younger than two with Wiskott-Aldrich syndrome, due to receive a stem cell transplant. The sequence links TRBV6-6 to TRBJ2-1; the D gene is not confidently resolved. The sequencing here drew on PBMCs, taken before TCRalphabeta/CD19-depleted stem cell transplant. The bases read TGTGCCAGCAGTTTGACACGTAACAATGAGCAGTGTTTC. Its amino acids are CASSLTRNNEQCF.